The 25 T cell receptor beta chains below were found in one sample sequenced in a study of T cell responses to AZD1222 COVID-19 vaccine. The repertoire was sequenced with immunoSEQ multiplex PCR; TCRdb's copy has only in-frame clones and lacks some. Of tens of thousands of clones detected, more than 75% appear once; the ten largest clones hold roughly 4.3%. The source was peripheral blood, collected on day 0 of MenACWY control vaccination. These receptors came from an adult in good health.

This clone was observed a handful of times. CDR3 nucleotides: TGTGCCAGCAGCTACGCCGGGACACAAGTTGAAGCTTTCTTT. Translated, it gives CASSYAGTQVEAFF. The V and J genes are TRBV7-2 and TRBJ1-1; a possible D gene is TRBD1 (6 bases). The V end was cut by 4 bases, the J end by 7 bases, with 16 bases between. The CDR3 is 14 residues long. Per germline, CDR1 SGHTA and CDR2 FQGNSA.

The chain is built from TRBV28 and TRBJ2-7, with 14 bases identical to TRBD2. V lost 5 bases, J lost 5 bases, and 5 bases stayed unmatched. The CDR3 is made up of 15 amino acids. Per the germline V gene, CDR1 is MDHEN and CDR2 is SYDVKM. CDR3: CASSPGTSGSDEQYF. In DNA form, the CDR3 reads TGTGCCAGCAGTCCTGGGACTAGCGGGAGCGACGAGCAGTACTTC.

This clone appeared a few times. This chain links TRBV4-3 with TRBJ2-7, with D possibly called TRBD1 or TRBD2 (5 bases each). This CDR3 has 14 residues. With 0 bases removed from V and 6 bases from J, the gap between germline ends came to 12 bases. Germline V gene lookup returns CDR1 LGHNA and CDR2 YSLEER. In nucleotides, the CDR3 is TGCGCCAGCAGCCAAGAGTGGGGGAGTGGCGAGCAGTACTTC. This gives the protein CASSQEWGSGEQYF.

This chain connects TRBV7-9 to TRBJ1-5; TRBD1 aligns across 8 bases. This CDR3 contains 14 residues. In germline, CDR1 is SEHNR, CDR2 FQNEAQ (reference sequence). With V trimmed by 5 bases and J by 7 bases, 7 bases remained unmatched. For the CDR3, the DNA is TGTGCCAGCAGCGCAGGACAGGGAGGACAGCCCCAGCATTTT. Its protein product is CASSAGQGGQPQHF.

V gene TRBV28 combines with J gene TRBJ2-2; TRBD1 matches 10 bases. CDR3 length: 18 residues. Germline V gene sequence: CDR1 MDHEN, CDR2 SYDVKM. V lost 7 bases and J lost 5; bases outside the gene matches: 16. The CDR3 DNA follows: TGTGCCAGCACCGTTTTCCCTAGACAGGGGGCAAGGACCGGGGAGCTGTTTTTT. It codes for CASTVFPRQGARTGELFF. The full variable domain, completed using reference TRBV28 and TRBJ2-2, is DVKVTQSSRYLVKRTGEKVFLECVQDMDHENMFWYRQDPGLGLRLIYFSYDVKMKEKGDIPEGYSVSREKKERFSLILESASTNQTSMYLCASTVFPRQGARTGELFFGEGSRLTVL.

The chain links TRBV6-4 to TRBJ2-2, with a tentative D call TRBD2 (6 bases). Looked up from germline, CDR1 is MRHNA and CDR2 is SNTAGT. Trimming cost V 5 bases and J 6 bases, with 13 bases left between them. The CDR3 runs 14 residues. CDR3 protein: CASSSLASSGELFF. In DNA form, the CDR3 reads TGTGCCAGCAGTAGCCTAGCGAGTTCCGGGGAGCTGTTTTTT.

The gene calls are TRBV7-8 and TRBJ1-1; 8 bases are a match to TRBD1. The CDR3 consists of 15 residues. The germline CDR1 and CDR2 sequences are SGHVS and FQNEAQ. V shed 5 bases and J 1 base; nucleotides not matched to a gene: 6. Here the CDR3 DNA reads TGTGCCAGCAGCCCTCAGGGGGCGGGGAACACTGAAGCTTTCTTT. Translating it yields CASSPQGAGNTEAFF.

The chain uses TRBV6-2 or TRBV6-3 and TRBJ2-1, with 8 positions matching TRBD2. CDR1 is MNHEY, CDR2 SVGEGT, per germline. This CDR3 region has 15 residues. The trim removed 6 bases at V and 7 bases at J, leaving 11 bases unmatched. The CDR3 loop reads CASSRGAGGQNEQFF. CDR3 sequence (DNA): TGTGCCAGCAGCCGTGGTGCGGGAGGACAGAATGAGCAGTTCTTC.

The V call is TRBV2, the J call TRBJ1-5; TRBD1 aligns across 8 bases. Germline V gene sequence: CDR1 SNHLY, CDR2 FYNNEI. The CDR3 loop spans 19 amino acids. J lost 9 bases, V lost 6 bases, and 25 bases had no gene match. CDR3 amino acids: CASSGQGAKLGRAGLPQHF. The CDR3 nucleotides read TGTGCCAGCAGCGGCCAGGGGGCGAAACTGGGCCGGGCGGGGTTGCCCCAGCATTTT.

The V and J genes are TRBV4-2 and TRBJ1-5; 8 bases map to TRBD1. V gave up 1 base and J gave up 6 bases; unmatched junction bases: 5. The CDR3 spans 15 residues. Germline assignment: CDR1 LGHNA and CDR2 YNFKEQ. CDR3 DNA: TGTGCCAGCAGCCAAGGCAGGGGGCTTGTTCAGCCCCAGCATTTT. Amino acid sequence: CASSQGRGLVQPQHF.

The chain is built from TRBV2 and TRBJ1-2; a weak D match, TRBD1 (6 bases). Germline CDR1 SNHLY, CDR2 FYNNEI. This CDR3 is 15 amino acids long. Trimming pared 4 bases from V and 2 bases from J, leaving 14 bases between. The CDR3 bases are TGTGCCAGCAGTGCGAAGGGGGGTCCCAACTATGGCTACACCTTC. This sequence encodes CASSAKGGPNYGYTF.

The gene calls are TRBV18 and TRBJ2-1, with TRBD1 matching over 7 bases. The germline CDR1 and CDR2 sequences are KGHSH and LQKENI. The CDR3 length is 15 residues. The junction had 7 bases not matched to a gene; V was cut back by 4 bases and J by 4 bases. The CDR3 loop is CASSQTGWGYNEQFF. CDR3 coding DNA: TGTGCCAGCTCACAGACAGGGTGGGGATACAATGAGCAGTTCTTC.

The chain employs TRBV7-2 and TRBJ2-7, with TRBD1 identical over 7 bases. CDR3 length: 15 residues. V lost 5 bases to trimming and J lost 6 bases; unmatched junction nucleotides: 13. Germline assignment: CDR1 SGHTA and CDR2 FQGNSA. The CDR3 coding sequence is TGTGCCAGCAGCGTCGGTCCGGGACAGATCTTCGAGCAGTACTTC. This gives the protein CASSVGPGQIFEQYF.

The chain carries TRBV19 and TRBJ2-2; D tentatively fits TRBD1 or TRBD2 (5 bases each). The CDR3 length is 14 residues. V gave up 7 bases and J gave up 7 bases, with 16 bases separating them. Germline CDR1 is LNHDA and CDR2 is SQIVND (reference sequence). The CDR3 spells CASKLWGINGELFF. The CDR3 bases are TGTGCCAGTAAATTATGGGGGATTAACGGGGAGCTGTTTTTT. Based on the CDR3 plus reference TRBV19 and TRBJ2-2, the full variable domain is DGGITQSPKYLFRKEGQNVTLSCEQNLNHDAMYWYRQDPGQGLRLIYYSQIVNDFQKGDIAEGYSVSREKKESFPLTVTSAQKNPTAFYLCASKLWGINGELFFGEGSRLTVL.

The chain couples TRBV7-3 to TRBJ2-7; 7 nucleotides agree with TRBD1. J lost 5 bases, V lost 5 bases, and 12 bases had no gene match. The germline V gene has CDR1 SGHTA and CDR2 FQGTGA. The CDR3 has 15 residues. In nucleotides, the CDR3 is TGTGCCAGCAGCGCCCCAGCCAGGGGGTTCCACGAGCAGTACTTC. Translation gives CASSAPARGFHEQYF.

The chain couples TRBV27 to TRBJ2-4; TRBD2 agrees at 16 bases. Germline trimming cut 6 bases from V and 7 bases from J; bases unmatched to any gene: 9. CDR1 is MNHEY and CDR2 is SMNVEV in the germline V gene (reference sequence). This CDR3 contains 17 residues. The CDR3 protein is CASRRGGLAGGRNIQYF. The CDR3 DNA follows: TGTGCCAGCAGGCGGGGGGGACTAGCGGGAGGGCGGAACATTCAGTACTTC.

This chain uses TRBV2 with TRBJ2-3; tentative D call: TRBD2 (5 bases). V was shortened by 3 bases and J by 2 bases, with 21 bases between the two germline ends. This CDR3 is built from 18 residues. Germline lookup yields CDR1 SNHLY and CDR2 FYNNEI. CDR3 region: CASSDPGVMVKATDTQYF. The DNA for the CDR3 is TGTGCCAGCAGTGACCCCGGGGTGATGGTTAAGGCCACAGATACGCAGTATTTT.

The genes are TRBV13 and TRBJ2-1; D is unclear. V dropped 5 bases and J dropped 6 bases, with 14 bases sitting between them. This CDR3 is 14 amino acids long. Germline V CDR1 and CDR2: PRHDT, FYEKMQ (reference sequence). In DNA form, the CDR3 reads TGTGCCAGCAGCCTCCGACGACCTGTCAATGAGCAGTTCTTC. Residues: CASSLRRPVNEQFF.

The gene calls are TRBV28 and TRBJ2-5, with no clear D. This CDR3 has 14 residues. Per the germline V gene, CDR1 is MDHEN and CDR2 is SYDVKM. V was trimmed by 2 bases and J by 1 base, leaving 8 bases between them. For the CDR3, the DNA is TGTGCCAGCAGTTTAGACCCAATCCAAGAGACCCAGTACTTC. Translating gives CASSLDPIQETQYF.

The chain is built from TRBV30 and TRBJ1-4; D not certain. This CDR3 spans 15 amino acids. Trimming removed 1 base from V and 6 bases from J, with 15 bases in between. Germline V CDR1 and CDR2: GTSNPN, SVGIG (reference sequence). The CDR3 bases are TGTGCCTGGAGTGCGCGGGCTTTAACGGATGAAAAACTGTTTTTT. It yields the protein CAWSARALTDEKLFF.

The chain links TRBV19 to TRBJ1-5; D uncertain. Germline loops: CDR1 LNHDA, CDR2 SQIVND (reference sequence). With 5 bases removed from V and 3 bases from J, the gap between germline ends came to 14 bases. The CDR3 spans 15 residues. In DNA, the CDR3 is TGTGCCAGTAGTCTCAGGACGGAATACAATCAGCCCCAGCATTTT. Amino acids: CASSLRTEYNQPQHF.

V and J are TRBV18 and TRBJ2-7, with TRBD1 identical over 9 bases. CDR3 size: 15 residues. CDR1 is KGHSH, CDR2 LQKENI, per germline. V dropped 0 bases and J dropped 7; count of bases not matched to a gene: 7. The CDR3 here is CASSPPSTGGEEQYF. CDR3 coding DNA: TGTGCCAGCTCACCACCATCGACAGGGGGTGAAGAGCAGTACTTC.

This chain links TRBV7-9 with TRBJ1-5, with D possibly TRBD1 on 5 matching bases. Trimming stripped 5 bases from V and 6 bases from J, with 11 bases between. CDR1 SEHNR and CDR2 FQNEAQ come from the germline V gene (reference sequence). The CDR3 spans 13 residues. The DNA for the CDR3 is TGTGCCAGCAGCACGGGGGGACCTCAGCCCCAGCATTTT. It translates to CASSTGGPQPQHF.

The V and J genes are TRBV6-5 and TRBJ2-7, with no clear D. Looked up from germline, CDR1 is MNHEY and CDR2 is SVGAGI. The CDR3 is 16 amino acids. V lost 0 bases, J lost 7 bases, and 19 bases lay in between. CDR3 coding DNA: TGTGCCAGCAGTTACTCGCCCGAACCCTCCCTAGGGGAGCAGTACTTC. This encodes CASSYSPEPSLGEQYF.

Here the CDR3 reads CASSSLRTGRNGNTIYF. The CDR3 DNA is TGTGCCAGTAGTAGTCTCCGGACAGGGAGGAACGGAAACACCATATATTTT. The chain is built from TRBV19 and TRBJ1-3; 8 positions match TRBD1. Trimming cost V 4 bases and J 4 bases; bases outside gene matches: 12. This CDR3 spans 17 amino acids. Per the germline V gene, CDR1 is LNHDA and CDR2 is SQIVND (reference sequence). Full variable domain (rest looked up from reference TRBV19 and TRBJ1-3): DGGITQSPKYLFRKEGQNVTLSCEQNLNHDAMYWYRQDPGQGLRLIYYSQIVNDFQKGDIAEGYSVSREKKESFPLTVTSAQKNPTAFYLCASSSLRTGRNGNTIYFGEGSWLTVV.